The clone carrying this T cell receptor beta chain was recorded at least ten times. Its specificity is unknown. These data belong to a study of T cell repertoires in cytomegalovirus infection. As for the study in general: CMV epitopes used comprised recently identified HLA-C-restricted ones and well-studied HLA-B-restricted ones. Indications came from public TCR beta signatures; they pointed to CMV infection and to a matching HLA type.

A single record per CDR3 protein comes from TCRdb applying MiXCR to the reads. The sample contains 700,000 to 900,000 distinct CDR3 sequences, almost 30% of which appear only once. Trimming left V 11 bases short and J 4 bases short, with 17 bases between. Germline CDR1 reads SGHTA; CDR2 reads FQGNSA. The CDR3 is 13 residues long. The sequencing used cultured CD8+ T cells from PBMCs, collected from culture after CMV antigen stimulation. V usage is TRBV7-2 and J usage is TRBJ1-1; the D gene is possibly TRBD1 (5 bases). The sequence derives from a human donor in good health (CMV status not recorded). Some clones in this sample may be carry-over from other donors' samples. CDR3 loop: CASREGLGTEAFF. In nucleotides, the CDR3 is TGTGCCTCCAGGGAGGGTTTGGGCACTGAAGCTTTCTTT.